The 8 T cell receptor beta chains in this list originate from one sample, sequenced in a study of cytomegalovirus exposure and HLA in healthy donors. Primers included in the PCR were 60 Vbeta and 13 Jbeta primers. Only in-frame clones appear in the TCRdb table, and some are missing; sequencing was by immunoSEQ multiplex PCR. This sample yields about 160,000 clones, of which 77% are seen a single time; 3.7% belongs to the top ten. The sequencing sample was made of PBMCs. These receptors were collected from a man aged 25 to 40 in good health and CMV-seropositive.

The DNA of the CDR3 is TGTGCCAGCAGTGCGGCAGGGCGGCGCTACGAGCAGTACTTC. This encodes CASSAAGRRYEQYF. This rearrangement joins TRBV6-1 to TRBJ2-7; D is possibly TRBD1 (5 bases). The CDR3 consists of 14 residues. V lost 4 bases, J lost 3 bases, and 13 bases lay in between. Germline loops: CDR1 MNHNS, CDR2 SASEGT.

By frequency in the sample, this clone is medium-sized (0.01 to 0.1%). The chain has TRBV4-1 and TRBJ2-5, with 7 bases fitting TRBD1. Trimming removed 5 bases from V and 5 bases from J; junction bases left unmatched: 11. The CDR3 spans 15 residues. Germline lookup yields CDR1 MGHRA and CDR2 YSYEKL. The CDR3 loop reads CASSERTGSFETQYF. CDR3 in DNA: TGCGCCAGCAGCGAAAGGACAGGTAGTTTTGAGACCCAGTACTTC.

The rearrangement links TRBV9 to TRBJ1-5; D may be TRBD1 (6 bases). The CDR3 spans 15 residues. Germline CDR1 reads SGDLS; CDR2 reads YYNGEE. V was pared by 4 bases and J by 6 bases, with 17 bases between. The CDR3 DNA reads TGTGCCAGCAGCTACCCCTCCCAGGGGAGTCAGCCCCAGCATTTT. Its translation is CASSYPSQGSQPQHF.

This chain connects TRBV14 to TRBJ1-3, with D possibly matching TRBD1 (6 bases). Trimming took 2 bases from V and 9 from J, leaving 14 bases between them. The germline gives CDR1 SGHDN, CDR2 FVKESK. The CDR3 sequence is 14 residues long. CDR3 DNA: TGTGCCAGCAGCCAAAGTGCAGGGGTAACCACCATATATTTT. Residues: CASSQSAGVTTIYF.

V is TRBV5-1 and J is TRBJ2-7, with 10 nucleotides matching TRBD1. There are 16 residues in the CDR3. CDR1 is SGHRS, CDR2 YFSETQ, per germline. After removal of 4 bases from V and 4 bases from J, the junction contained 11 bases not matched to a gene. The CDR3 loop reads CASSGWRDRGQYEQYF. In DNA form, the CDR3 reads TGCGCCAGCAGCGGATGGAGGGACAGGGGACAGTACGAGCAGTACTTC.

The gene calls are TRBV5-1 and TRBJ2-3, with a weak D call TRBD2 (6 bases). Deletions cut 0 bases from V and 2 bases from J, with 10 bases between. Germline CDR1 is SGHRS and CDR2 is YFSETQ. There are 15 residues in the CDR3. CDR3 residues: CASSLDGGTTDTQYF. DNA for the CDR3: TGCGCCAGCAGCTTGGATGGGGGGACCACAGATACGCAGTATTTT.

The count of this clone is one. This chain joins TRBV7-8 and TRBJ2-5; D ambiguous. Germline V gives CDR1 SGHVS, CDR2 FQNEAQ. This CDR3 contains 16 residues. With 4 bases removed from V and 2 bases from J, the gap between germline ends came to 17 bases. The CDR3 reads CASSSGLEIRQETQYF. The CDR3 DNA reads TGTGCCAGCAGCTCCGGTCTGGAGATAAGACAAGAGACCCAGTACTTC.

The chain recombines TRBV28 with TRBJ2-7; D is ambiguous. Germline V gene sequence: CDR1 MDHEN, CDR2 SYDVKM. V was cut by 4 bases and J by 6 bases, with 16 bases left in between. There are 14 residues in the CDR3. The CDR3 loop is CASSSPLWAFEQYF. The CDR3 DNA sequence: TGTGCCAGCAGTTCCCCCCTGTGGGCCTTCGAGCAGTACTTC. Complete variable domain (other parts from reference TRBV28 and TRBJ2-7): DVKVTQSSRYLVKRTGEKVFLECVQDMDHENMFWYRQDPGLGLRLIYFSYDVKMKEKGDIPEGYSVSREKKERFSLILESASTNQTSMYLCASSSPLWAFEQYFGPGTRLTVT.